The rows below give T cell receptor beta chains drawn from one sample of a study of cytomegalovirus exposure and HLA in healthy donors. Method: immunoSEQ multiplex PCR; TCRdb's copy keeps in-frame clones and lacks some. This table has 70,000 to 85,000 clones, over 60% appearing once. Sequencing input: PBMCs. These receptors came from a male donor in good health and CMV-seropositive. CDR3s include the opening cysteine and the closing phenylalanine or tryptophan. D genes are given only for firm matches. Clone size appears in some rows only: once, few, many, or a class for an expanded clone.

TGTGCCAGCAGACGGGACAGGGGGCTAGCCAAAAACATTCAGTACTTC,CASRRDRGLAKNIQYF,TRBV5-6,TRBD1,.,TRBJ2-4
TGTGCCAGCAGCTTGGGTCGCGGGACGAGTTACAATGAGCAGTTCTTC,CASSLGRGTSYNEQFF,TRBV5-4,.,few,TRBJ2-1
TGTGCCAGCAGCTTAGTACAGCATAATGAAAAACTGTTTTTT,CASSLVQHNEKLFF,TRBV11-2,.,few,TRBJ1-4
TGCGCCAGCAGCTCGCTGAGGATCGGGTACGACGAGCAGTACTTC,CASSSLRIGYDEQYF,TRBV5-1,.,few,TRBJ2-7
TGTGCCAGCAGCGGAGACCTAGCGGGAGGCCCCTACAATGAGCAGTTCTTC,CASSGDLAGGPYNEQFF,TRBV9,TRBD2,.,TRBJ2-1
TGTGCCAGCAGTTCGTTACAGGGGAACACTGAAGCTTTCTTT,CASSSLQGNTEAFF,TRBV5-6,.,few,TRBJ1-1
TGCAGTGCTAACGGTAACTATGGCTACACCTTC,CSANGNYGYTF,TRBV20-1,.,.,TRBJ1-2
TGTGCCAGCAGCACGAGAGGGAGCCACCATTTGAACGAGCAGTACTTC,CASSTRGSHHLNEQYF,TRBV21-1,.,.,TRBJ2-7
TGTGCCAGCAGCCAAGAACTCGGGACAGTTTACGAGCAGTACTTC,CASSQELGTVYEQYF,TRBV4-2,TRBD1,.,TRBJ2-7
TGTGCCAGCAGCAGGGACACGGTCACCGGGGAGCTGTTTTTT,CASSRDTVTGELFF,TRBV11-2,.,.,TRBJ2-2
TGTGCCAGCAGCCCAGACAGGGGCGGATACAATGAGCAGTTCTTC,CASSPDRGGYNEQFF,TRBV7-2,TRBD1,.,TRBJ2-1
TGTGCCAGCAGCCAAAGGGGGACCGGGGAGCTGTTTTTT,CASSQRGTGELFF,TRBV14,.,few,TRBJ2-2
TGTGCCAGCAGCTTAGTGTCAGGGTTGATCACTGAAGCTTTCTTT,CASSLVSGLITEAFF,TRBV11-3,.,few,TRBJ1-1
.,CASSILAAEVQPQHF,TRBV19,.,few,TRBJ1-5
TGTGCCAGCAGTGTTCGCGGGGTAGGGGCGGCTCAGCCCCAGCATTTT,CASSVRGVGAAQPQHF,TRBV27,.,.,TRBJ1-5
TGTGCCAGCATTCACCGGACAGGGGGAAAGTTCTTC,CASIHRTGGKFF,TRBV6-5,TRBD1,once,TRBJ2-1
TGTGCCAGCAGCTCGGGACACTTCTCTGGAAACACCATATATTTT,CASSSGHFSGNTIYF,TRBV9,.,.,TRBJ1-3
TGTGCCAGCAGTTACGGCAGGGGGTTTGTGGACACTGAAGCTTTCTTT,CASSYGRGFVDTEAFF,TRBV6-5,TRBD1,.,TRBJ1-1
TGTGCCAGCGGACAGGATCGGAGGAGCTCCTACGAGCAGTACTTC,CASGQDRRSSYEQYF,TRBV5-5,TRBD1,.,TRBJ2-7
TGTGCCAGCAGCTTGGAAATGGGGGCACAGCCCCAGCATTTT,CASSLEMGAQPQHF,TRBV5-8,.,.,TRBJ1-5
TGTGCCAGCAGCCAAGACAGTGAAGCTTTCTTT,CASSQDSEAFF,TRBV7-2,.,.,TRBJ1-1
TGTGCCAGCAGTCTACTGGGCGGGCCCACAGATACGCAGTATTTT,CASSLLGGPTDTQYF,TRBV6-5,.,.,TRBJ2-3
TGCGCCAGCAGCTCGGGACAGGAAAACATTCAGTACTTC,CASSSGQENIQYF,TRBV5-1,TRBD1,.,TRBJ2-4
TGTGCCGGGAGTACAGAGCCTGGAAACACCATATATTTT,CAGSTEPGNTIYF,TRBV28,.,few,TRBJ1-3
TGTGCCTGGACTGATGATCCAGGTATGGTCGAGCAGTACTTC,CAWTDDPGMVEQYF,TRBV30,.,once,TRBJ2-7
TGTGCCAGCAACTCGGGACTAGCGCTCTTCCCGGCGAACACCGGGGAGCTGTTTTTT,CASNSGLALFPANTGELFF,TRBV9,TRBD2,.,TRBJ2-2
TGTGCCAGTAGTATTGGTAGGCAGCTAGTCTACGAGCAGTACTTC,CASSIGRQLVYEQYF,TRBV19,.,few,TRBJ2-7
TGTGCCAGCAGCTGGACAAACACTGAAGCTTTCTTT,CASSWTNTEAFF,TRBV14,.,few,TRBJ1-1
TGTGCCAGCAGTTTATGCGGGAACGGATCAACTAATGAAAAACTGTTTTTT,CASSLCGNGSTNEKLFF,TRBV28,.,.,TRBJ1-4
TGCAGCGTTGATCTAGCGGGGTCCTACGAGCAGTACTTC,CSVDLAGSYEQYF,TRBV29-1,TRBD2,few,TRBJ2-7
TGTGCCAGCAGCACGGGACTCGCCAGCACAGATACGCAGTATTTT,CASSTGLASTDTQYF,TRBV9,.,few,TRBJ2-3
TGTGCCAGCAGCTTAGACAGGTGGGAAGCTTTCTTT,CASSLDRWEAFF,TRBV7-2,.,.,TRBJ1-1
TGTGCCATCTATCGACAGGCTCGAGGCACCGGGGAGCTGTTTTTT,CAIYRQARGTGELFF,TRBV7-9,.,few,TRBJ2-2
TGCAGCGTTGTAAACCGGGACAGGGGTGCTGAAGCTTTCTTT,CSVVNRDRGAEAFF,TRBV29-1,TRBD1,.,TRBJ1-1
TGTGCCAGCAGTGAAGGGCGGGAGGCCTCCTACTTC,CASSEGREASYF,TRBV6-1,TRBD2,.,TRBJ2-7
TGTGCCAGCAGCTCCTCAGGAGGGACAGGGGGCAACACTGAAGCTTTCTTT,CASSSSGGTGGNTEAFF,TRBV7-9,TRBD1,.,TRBJ1-1
TGTGCCAGCAGCGTACTCGGGGGGCAAGAGACCCAGTACTTC,CASSVLGGQETQYF,TRBV9,TRBD2,.,TRBJ2-5
TGTGCCAGCAGTTTTAGGGCACGAGGTAGTTGGGACAGGGAAGCTTTCTTT,CASSFRARGSWDREAFF,TRBV27,TRBD1,once,TRBJ1-1
TGTGCCAGCAGTGAAGGGGACAGGGTACGGACCCAGTACTTC,CASSEGDRVRTQYF,TRBV6-1,TRBD1,.,TRBJ2-5